This TCR beta chain was recovered during a study of blood T cell repertoires in COVID-19. This CDR3 contains 13 residues. Germline lookup yields CDR1 SGHTA and CDR2 FQGNSA. After removal of 4 bases from V and 8 bases from J, the junction contained 3 bases not matched to a gene. This clone was seen a single time. The protocol was immunoSEQ multiplex PCR, while the TCRdb copy is restricted to in-frame clones and leaves out a portion. The data show about 59,000 clones, roughly four fifths seen once. The sample was peripheral blood. This receptor was identified in a man in his sixties with COVID-19, enrolled during active disease. The chain uses TRBV7-2 and TRBJ1-2, with 11 bases matching TRBD1. The CDR3 region is CASSSRDRGGYTF. Written as DNA, the CDR3 is TGTGCCAGCAGCTCCCGGGACAGGGGGGGCTACACCTTC.